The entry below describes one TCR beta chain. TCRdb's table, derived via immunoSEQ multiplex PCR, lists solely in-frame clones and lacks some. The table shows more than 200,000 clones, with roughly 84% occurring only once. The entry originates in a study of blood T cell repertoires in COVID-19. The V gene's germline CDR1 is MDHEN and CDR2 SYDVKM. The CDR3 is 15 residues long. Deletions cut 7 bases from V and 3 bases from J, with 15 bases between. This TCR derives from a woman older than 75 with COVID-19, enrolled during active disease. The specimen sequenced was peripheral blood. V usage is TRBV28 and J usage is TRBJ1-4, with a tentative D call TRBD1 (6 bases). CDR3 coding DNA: TGTGCCAGCATTTCTGTTGAGGGGGCTAATGAAAAACTGTTTTTT. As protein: CASISVEGANEKLFF.